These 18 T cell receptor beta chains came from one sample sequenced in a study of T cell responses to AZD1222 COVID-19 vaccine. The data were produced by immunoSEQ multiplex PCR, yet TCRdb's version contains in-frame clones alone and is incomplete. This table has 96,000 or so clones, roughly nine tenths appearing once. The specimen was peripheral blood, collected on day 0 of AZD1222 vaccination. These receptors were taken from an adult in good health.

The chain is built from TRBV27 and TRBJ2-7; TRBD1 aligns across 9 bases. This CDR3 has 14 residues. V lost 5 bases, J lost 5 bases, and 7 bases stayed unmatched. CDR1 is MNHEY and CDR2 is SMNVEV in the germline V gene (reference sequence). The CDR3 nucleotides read TGTGCCAGCAGTGCTAGACAGGGGGTCGACGAGCAGTACTTC. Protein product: CASSARQGVDEQYF.

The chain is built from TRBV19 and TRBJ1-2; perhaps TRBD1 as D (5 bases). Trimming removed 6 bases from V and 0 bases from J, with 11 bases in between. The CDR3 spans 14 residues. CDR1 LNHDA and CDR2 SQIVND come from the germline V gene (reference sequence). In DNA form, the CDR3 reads TGTGCCAGTAGCATCGGGGGAGCTAACTATGGCTACACCTTC. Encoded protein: CASSIGGANYGYTF.

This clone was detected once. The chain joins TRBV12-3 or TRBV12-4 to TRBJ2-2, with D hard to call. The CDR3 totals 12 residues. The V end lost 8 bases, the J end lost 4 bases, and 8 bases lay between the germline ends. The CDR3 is CASSPGTGELFF. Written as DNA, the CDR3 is TGTGCCAGCTCGCCCGGCACCGGGGAGCTGTTTTTT.

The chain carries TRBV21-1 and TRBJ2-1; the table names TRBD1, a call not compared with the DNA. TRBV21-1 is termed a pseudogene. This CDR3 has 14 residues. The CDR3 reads CASSKAGQGNEQFF. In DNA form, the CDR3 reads TGTGCCAGCAGCAAAGCAGGACAGGGAAATGAGCAGTTCTTC.

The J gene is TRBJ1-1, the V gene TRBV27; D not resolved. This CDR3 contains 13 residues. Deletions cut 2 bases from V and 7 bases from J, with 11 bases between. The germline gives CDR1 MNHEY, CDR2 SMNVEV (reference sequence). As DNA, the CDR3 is TGTGCCAGCAGTTTAAATTGGGCGGTTGAAGCTTTCTTT. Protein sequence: CASSLNWAVEAFF.

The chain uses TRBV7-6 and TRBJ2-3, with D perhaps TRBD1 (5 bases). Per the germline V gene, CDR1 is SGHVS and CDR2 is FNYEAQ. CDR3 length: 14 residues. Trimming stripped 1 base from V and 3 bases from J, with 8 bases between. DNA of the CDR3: TGTGCCAGCAGCTTAGGGGGCCAAACAGATACGCAGTATTTT. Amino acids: CASSLGGQTDTQYF.

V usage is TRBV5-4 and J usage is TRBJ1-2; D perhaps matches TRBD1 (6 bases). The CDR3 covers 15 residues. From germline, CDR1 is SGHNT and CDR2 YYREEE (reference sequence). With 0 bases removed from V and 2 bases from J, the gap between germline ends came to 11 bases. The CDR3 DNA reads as TGTGCCAGCAGCTTGGGTAAAGGGGGGAACTATGGCTACACCTTC. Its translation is CASSLGKGGNYGYTF.

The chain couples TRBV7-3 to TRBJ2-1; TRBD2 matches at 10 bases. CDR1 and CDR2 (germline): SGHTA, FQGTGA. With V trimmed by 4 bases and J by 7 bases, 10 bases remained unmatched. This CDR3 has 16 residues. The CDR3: CASSYPERGGANEQFF. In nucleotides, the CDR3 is TGTGCCAGCAGCTACCCCGAGCGGGGGGGAGCGAATGAGCAGTTCTTC. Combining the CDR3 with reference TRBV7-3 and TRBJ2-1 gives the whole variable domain GAGVSQTPSNKVTEKGKYVELRCDPISGHTALYWYRQSLGQGPEFLIYFQGTGAADDSGLPNDRFFAVRPEGSVSTLKIQRTERGDSAVYLCASSYPERGGANEQFFGPGTRLTVL.

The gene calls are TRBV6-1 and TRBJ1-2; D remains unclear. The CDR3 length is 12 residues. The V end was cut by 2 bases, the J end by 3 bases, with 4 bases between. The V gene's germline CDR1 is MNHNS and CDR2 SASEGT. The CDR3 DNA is TGTGCCAGCAGTGAACGTGACTATGGCTACACCTTC. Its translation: CASSERDYGYTF.

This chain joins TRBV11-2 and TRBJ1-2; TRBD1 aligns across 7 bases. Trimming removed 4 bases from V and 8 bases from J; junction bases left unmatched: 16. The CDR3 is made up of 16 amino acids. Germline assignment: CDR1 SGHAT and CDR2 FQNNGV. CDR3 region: CASSSRAGGGAGGYTF. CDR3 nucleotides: TGTGCCAGCAGCTCCCGAGCGGGAGGGGGCGCGGGAGGCTACACCTTC.

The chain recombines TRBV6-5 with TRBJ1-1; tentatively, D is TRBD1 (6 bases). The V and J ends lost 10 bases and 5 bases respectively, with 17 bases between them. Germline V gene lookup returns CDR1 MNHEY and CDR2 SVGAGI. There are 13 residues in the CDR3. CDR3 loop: CATYREKKTEAFF. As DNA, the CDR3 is TGTGCCACATACAGGGAGAAAAAGACTGAAGCTTTCTTT.

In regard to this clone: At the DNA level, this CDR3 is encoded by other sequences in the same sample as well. The CDR3 is CASSIGTANYGYTF. For the CDR3, the DNA is TGTGCCAGTAGTATCGGGACAGCTAACTATGGCTACACCTTC. The rearrangement links TRBV19 to TRBJ1-2; TRBD1 matches 7 bases. CDR3 size: 14 residues. CDR1 is LNHDA, CDR2 SQIVND, per germline (reference sequence). J gave up 0 bases and V 3 bases, and 1 base lay outside the gene matches.

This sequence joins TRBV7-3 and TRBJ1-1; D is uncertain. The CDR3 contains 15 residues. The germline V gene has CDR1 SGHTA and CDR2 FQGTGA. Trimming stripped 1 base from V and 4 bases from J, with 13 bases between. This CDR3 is CASSLIGVTGTEAFF. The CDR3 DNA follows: TGTGCCAGCAGCTTAATCGGGGTCACGGGCACTGAAGCTTTCTTT.

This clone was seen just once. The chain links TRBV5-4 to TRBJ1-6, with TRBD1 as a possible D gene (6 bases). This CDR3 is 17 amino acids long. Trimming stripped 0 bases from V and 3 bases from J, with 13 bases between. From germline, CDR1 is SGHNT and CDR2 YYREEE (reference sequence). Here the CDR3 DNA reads TGTGCCAGCAGCTTGGTGGGCGGCAGGGGCTATAATTCACCCCTCCACTTT. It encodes CASSLVGGRGYNSPLHF.

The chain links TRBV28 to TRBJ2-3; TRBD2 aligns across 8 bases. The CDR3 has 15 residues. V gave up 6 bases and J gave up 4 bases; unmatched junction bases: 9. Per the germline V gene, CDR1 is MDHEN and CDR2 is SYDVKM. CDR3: CASSRGGPSADTQYF. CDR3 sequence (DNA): TGTGCCAGCAGCCGCGGGGGGCCGAGCGCAGATACGCAGTATTTT.

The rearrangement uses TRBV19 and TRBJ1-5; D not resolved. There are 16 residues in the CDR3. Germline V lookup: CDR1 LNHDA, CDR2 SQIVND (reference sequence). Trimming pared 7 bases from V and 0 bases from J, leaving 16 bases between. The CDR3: CASIQRGFGSNQPQHF. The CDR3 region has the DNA TGTGCCAGTATCCAGCGGGGATTCGGTAGCAATCAGCCCCAGCATTTT.

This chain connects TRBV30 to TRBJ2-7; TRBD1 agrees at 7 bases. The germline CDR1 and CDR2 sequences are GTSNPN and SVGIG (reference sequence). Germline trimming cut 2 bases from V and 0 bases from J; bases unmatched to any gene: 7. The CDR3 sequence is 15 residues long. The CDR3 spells CAWSPGQASSYEQYF. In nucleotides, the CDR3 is TGTGCCTGGAGTCCCGGACAGGCTAGCTCCTACGAGCAGTACTTC.

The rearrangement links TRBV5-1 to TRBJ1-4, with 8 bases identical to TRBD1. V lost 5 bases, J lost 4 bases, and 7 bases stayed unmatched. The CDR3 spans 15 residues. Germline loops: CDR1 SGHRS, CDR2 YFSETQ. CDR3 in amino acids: CASREGTGINEKLFF. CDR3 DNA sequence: TGCGCCAGCAGGGAAGGGACAGGAATTAATGAAAAACTGTTTTTT.